A single T cell receptor (beta chain) is shown here with its context. It has no known antigen specificity. Base qualities were left out, and no much larger clone turns up one base away. The data derive from a study of blood T cell repertoires in COVID-19 (dated by TCRdb to the early 2020s). Regarding the study in general: Samples covering the acute and convalescent phases of COVID-19 were provided by collaborators in the United States, Italy and Spain. Where HLA class I and class II types were available, the types were taken from metadata supplied by the sample provider, not from assay-based typing. The dataset comprised deeply sampled blood TCRbeta repertoires from subjects exposed to, actively infected with, or recovered from COVID-19. The prospective study material was composed of cDNA or gDNA derived from T cells, B-cell-depleted T cells, or PBMCs. The samples were drawn from two sources: the first 160 participants of the ongoing ImmuneRACE study, and approximately 1,300 subjects contributed by 6 global collaborators. Nearly every sample came with metadata listing a de-identified subject ID, COVID-19 status, age in years and sex. The repertoires were made available in a free public database intended to serve as a resource for research on the immune response to SARS-CoV-2. Summary of the overall study and its limitations: Clinical and demographic metadata were provided uncurated, with the amount varying by source and participant.

Whole blood was collected in K2EDTA tubes by collaborating institutions according to the institutions' own protocols. For TCRbeta analysis, collaborators shipped samples in one of three forms: frozen whole blood, isolated PBMCs, or DNA extracted from either of those sample types. TCRbeta CDR3 regions were amplified from genomic DNA using the immunoSEQ Assay, a bias-controlled multiplex PCR. Per the authors' processing: Nucleated cell counts per sample were estimated from amplification of reference gene primers within the assay. Sequence reads were collapsed and filtered to measure the absolute abundance of every unique TCRbeta CDR3 rearrangement. For each sample, productive Simpson clonality was calculated by taking the square root of Simpson's diversity index across productive rearrangements. Not all clones reach the TCRdb copy of this immuneACCESS table, which keeps in-frame sequences only. Checked studies attribute under half of the gap to unresolved V genes and leave the rest unexplained. The V and J calls and clone size come from that table; D and trimming were worked out from the DNA. Across this sample there are 25,000 to 35,000 clones, with over 75% seen only once. Clones ranked in the top ten supply about 15% of the sample.

The germline V gene gives CDR1 as MNHEY and CDR2 as SVGEGT. Trimming removed 0 bases from V and 4 bases from J; the gene matches leave 3 bases unexplained. Including cysteine and phenylalanine, the CDR3 has 15 amino acids. Here the CDR3 DNA is all that survives: 45 bases in frame from base 1. The chain is encoded by TRBV6-2 or TRBV6-3 joined to TRBJ1-1, with 9 junctional bases fitting TRBD1. The receptor was derived from a man between 70 and 80 years old with active COVID-19. The source material was peripheral blood. The DNA reads as follows: TGTGCCAGCAGTTACTCCCCGGACAGGGGCACTGAAGCTTTCTTT. Its protein reads: CASSYSPDRGTEAFF.